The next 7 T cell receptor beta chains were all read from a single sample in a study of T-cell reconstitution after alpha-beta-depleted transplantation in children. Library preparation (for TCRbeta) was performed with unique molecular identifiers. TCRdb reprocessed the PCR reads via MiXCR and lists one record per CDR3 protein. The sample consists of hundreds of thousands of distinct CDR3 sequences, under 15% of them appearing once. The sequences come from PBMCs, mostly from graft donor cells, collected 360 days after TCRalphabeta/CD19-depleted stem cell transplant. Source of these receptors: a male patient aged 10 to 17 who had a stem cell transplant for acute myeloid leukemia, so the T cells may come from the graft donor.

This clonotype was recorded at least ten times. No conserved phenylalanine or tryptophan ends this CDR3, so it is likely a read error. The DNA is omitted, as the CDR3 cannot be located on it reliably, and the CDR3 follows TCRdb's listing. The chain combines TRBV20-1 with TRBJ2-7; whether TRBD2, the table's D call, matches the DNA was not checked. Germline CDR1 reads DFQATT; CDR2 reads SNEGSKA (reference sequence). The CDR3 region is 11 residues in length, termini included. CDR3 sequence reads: CSAGGGLAAPL.

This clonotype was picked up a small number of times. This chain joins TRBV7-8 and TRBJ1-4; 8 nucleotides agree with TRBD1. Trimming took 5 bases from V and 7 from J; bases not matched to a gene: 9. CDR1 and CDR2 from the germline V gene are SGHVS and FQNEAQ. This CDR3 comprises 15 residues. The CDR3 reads CASSGRQGPSEKLFF. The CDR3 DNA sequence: TGTGCCAGCAGCGGGAGACAGGGGCCATCTGAAAAACTGTTTTTT.

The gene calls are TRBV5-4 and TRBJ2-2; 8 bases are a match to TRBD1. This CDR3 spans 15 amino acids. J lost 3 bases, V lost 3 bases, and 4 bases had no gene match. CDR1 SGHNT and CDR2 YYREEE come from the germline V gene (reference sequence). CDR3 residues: CASSSGGFHTGELFF. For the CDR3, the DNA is TGTGCCAGCAGCTCAGGGGGCTTTCACACCGGGGAGCTGTTTTTT.

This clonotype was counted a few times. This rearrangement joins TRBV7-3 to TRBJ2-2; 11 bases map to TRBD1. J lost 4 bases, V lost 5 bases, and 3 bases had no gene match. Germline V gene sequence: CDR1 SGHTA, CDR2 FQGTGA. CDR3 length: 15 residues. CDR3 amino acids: CASSRDRGITGELFF. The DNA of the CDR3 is TGTGCCAGCAGCCGGGACAGGGGGATCACCGGGGAGCTGTTTTTT.

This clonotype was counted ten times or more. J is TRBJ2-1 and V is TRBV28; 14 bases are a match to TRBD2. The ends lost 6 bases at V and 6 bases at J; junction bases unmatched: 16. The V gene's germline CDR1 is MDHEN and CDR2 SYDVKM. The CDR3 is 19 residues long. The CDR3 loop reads CASRPLGTSGRRGGNEQFF. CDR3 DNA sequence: TGTGCCAGCAGGCCGCTTGGGACTAGCGGGAGAAGAGGGGGCAATGAGCAGTTCTTC.

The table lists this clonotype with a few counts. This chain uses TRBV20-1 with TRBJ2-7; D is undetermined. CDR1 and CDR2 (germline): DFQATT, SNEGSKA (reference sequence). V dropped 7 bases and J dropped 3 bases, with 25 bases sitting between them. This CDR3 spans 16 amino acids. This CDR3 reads CSVPNFLSLALYEQYF. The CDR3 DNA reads TGCAGTGTCCCGAACTTCTTAAGTCTGGCTCTCTACGAGCAGTACTTC.

The CDR3 region has the DNA TGTGCCACCAGTGTGGCGGAGGATACGCAGTATTTT. This sequence encodes CATSVAEDTQYF. The chain recombines TRBV24-1 with TRBJ2-3; no reliable D call. The CDR3 is made up of 12 amino acids. CDR1 and CDR2 from the germline V gene are KGHDR and SFDVKD. V was shortened by 5 bases and J by 6 bases, with 8 bases between the two germline ends.